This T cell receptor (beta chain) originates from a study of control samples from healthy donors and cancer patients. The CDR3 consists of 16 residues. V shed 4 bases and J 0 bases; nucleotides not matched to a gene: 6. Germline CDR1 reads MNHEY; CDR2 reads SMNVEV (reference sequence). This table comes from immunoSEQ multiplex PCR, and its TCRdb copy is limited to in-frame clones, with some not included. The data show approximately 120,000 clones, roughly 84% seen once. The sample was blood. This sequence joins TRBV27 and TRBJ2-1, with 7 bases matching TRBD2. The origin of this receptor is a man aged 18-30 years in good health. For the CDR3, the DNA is TGTGCCAGCAGTTCCCTCGGGAGGACCTCCTACAATGAGCAGTTCTTC. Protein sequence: CASSSLGRTSYNEQFF.